The 8 T cell receptor beta chains below come from one sample, sequenced in a study of control samples from healthy donors and cancer patients. Produced via immunoSEQ multiplex PCR; TCRdb's table is partial and in-frame only. The sample consists of tens of thousands of clones, roughly 94% of them appearing once. The sequenced material came from blood. These receptors were taken from a man aged 30-40 years in good health.

The V and J genes are TRBV19 and TRBJ1-4, with D unresolved. Trimming shortened V by 7 bases and J by 7 bases, and 16 bases separated the two germline ends. Germline CDR1 reads LNHDA; CDR2 reads SQIVND (reference sequence). This CDR3 has 14 residues. CDR3: CASIDGGRLEKLFF. CDR3 in DNA: TGTGCCAGTATCGACGGAGGGAGACTTGAAAAACTGTTTTTT. Variable domain in full (rest from reference TRBV19 and TRBJ1-4): DGGITQSPKYLFRKEGQNVTLSCEQNLNHDAMYWYRQDPGQGLRLIYYSQIVNDFQKGDIAEGYSVSREKKESFPLTVTSAQKNPTAFYLCASIDGGRLEKLFFGSGTQLSVL.

This clone was seen a few times. V is TRBV30 and J is TRBJ1-3; the D is unclear. This CDR3 is 13 amino acids long. CDR1 and CDR2 (germline): GTSNPN, SVGIG (reference sequence). The germline V and J ends were trimmed by 4 bases and 0 bases, with 7 bases remaining between them. CDR3 loop: CAWKPHSGNTIYF. CDR3 DNA: TGTGCCTGGAAGCCCCACTCTGGAAACACCATATATTTT.

CDR3 loop: CAWSVRILRDRVVYEQYF. As DNA, the CDR3 is TGTGCCTGGAGTGTACGAATCCTGAGAGACAGGGTAGTATACGAGCAGTACTTC. The chain uses TRBV30 and TRBJ2-7, with 7 nucleotides matching TRBD1. Trimming cost V 0 bases and J 4 bases; bases outside gene matches: 18. The germline V gene has CDR1 GTSNPN and CDR2 SVGIG (reference sequence). This CDR3 is built from 18 residues.

The chain joins TRBV6-5 to TRBJ2-7; D remains unclear. In germline, CDR1 is MNHEY, CDR2 SVGAGI. The V gene lost 11 bases and the J gene lost 5 bases, with 13 bases spanning the gap. CDR3 length equals 11 residues. In DNA form, the CDR3 reads TGTGCCTGCTCCCGTGATAACGAGCAGTACTTC. This encodes CACSRDNEQYF.

The gene calls are TRBV2 and TRBJ1-2; 9 bases match TRBD1. The germline V gene has CDR1 SNHLY and CDR2 FYNNEI. The V and J ends lost 3 bases and 8 bases, in that order; junction bases with no gene match: 7. This CDR3 comprises 14 residues. The CDR3 region is CASSEGQGTLGYTF. CDR3 bases: TGTGCCAGCAGTGAGGGACAGGGTACTTTGGGCTACACCTTC.

V is TRBV6-5 and J is TRBJ1-3; a possible D gene is TRBD1 (5 bases). Germline CDR1 MNHEY, CDR2 SVGAGI. Trimming removed 5 bases at V and 4 bases at J, with 12 bases between. This CDR3 comprises 14 residues. The CDR3 is CASSIGGGGNTIYF. CDR3 DNA sequence: TGTGCCAGCAGTATTGGTGGGGGGGGAAACACCATATATTTT.

V gene TRBV3-1 (or the pseudogene TRBV3-2) combines with J gene TRBJ2-3, with 8 positions matching TRBD2. Germline-derived CDR1 and CDR2 are LGHDT and YNNKEL (reference sequence). The CDR3 is made up of 16 amino acids. Trimming took 4 bases from V and 1 from J; bases not matched to a gene: 7. The CDR3 DNA reads TGTGCCAGCAGCCCGCTACTACTAGCGGGCACAGATACGCAGTATTTT. Protein product: CASSPLLLAGTDTQYF.

The V gene is TRBV7-2, the J gene TRBJ1-2; the D gene is possibly TRBD1 (6 bases). There are 11 residues in the CDR3. V lost 6 bases and J 8 bases, leaving 10 bases between the germline ends. Germline assignment: CDR1 SGHTA and CDR2 FQGNSA. CDR3 DNA: TGTGCCAGCAGGTACAGGGACGGCTACACCTTC. This encodes CASRYRDGYTF. Variable domain in full (rest from reference TRBV7-2 and TRBJ1-2): GAGVSQSPSNKVTEKGKDVELRCDPISGHTALYWYRQSLGQGLEFLIYFQGNSAPDKSGLPSDRFSAERTGGSVSTLTIQRTQQEDSAVYLCASRYRDGYTFGSGTRLTVV.